This record looks at one T cell receptor beta chain sequence and its context. Generated by immunoSEQ multiplex PCR, the TCRdb table keeps only in-frame clones and is missing some. The repertoire has approximately 390,000 clones, more than 75% of them found once; the top ten carry roughly a tenth. The data were taken from a study of blood T cell repertoires in COVID-19. The wider study: Acute-phase and convalescent COVID-19 samples originated in the United States, Italy and Spain.

All enrollees were about 18 to 100 years old and from roughly 22 US areas. Among Cohort 3 donors, those recovered had two negative PCRs, clearance, or symptom resolution. The CDR3 is 15 amino acids. V dropped 6 bases and J dropped 8 bases, with 20 bases sitting between them. Germline V gives CDR1 SEHNR, CDR2 FQNEAQ (reference sequence). The source of this sequence is a woman between 45 and 65 years old who had recovered from COVID-19. The chain recombines TRBV7-9 with TRBJ2-1, with a weak D call TRBD1 (6 bases). What was sequenced was PBMCs or T cells enriched from blood (not recorded which). The CDR3 protein is CASRVAGAARDEQFF. The CDR3 DNA sequence: TGTGCCAGCAGAGTGGCAGGGGCGGCCAGGGATGAGCAGTTCTTC.